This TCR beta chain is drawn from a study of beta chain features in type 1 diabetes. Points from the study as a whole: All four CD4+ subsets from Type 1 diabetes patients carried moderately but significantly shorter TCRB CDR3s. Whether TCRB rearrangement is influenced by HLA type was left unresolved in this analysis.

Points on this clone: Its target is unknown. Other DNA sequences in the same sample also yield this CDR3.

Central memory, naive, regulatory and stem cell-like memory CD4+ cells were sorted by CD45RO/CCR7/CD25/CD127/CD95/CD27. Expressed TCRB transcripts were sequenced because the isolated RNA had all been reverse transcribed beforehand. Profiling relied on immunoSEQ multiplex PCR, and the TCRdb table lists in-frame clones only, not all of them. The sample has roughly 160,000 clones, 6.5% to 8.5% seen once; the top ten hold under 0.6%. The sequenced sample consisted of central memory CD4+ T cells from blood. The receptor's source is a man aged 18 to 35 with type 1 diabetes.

The CDR3 DNA reads TGCGCCAGCAGCTTAGGACAGAATAATGAAAAACTGTTTTTT. Encoded protein: CASSLGQNNEKLFF. The genes are TRBV5-1 and TRBJ1-4, with D possibly TRBD1 on 6 matching bases. CDR3 length equals 14 residues. The V and J ends lost 2 bases and 4 bases respectively, with 9 bases between them. Germline CDR1 and CDR2: SGHRS and YFSETQ.